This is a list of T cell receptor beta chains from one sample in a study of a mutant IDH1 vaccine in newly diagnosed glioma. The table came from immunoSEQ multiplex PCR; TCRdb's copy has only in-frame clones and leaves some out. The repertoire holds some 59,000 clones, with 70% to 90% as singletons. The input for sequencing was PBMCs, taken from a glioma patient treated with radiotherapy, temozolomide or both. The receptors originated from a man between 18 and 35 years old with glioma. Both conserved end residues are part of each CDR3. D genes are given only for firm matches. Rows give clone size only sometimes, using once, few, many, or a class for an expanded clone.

CDR3: CASSAGDNQPQHF; DNA: TGTGCCAGCAGTGCAGGGGACAATCAGCCCCAGCATTTT; J: TRBJ1-5; length: 13; V: TRBV6-4; D: -; size: few
CDR3: CASSRNRDGGTEAFF; DNA: TGTGCCAGCAGCCGTAACCGGGACGGCGGCACTGAAGCTTTCTTT; J: TRBJ1-1; length: 15; V: TRBV11-2; D: -; size: -
CDR3: CASSEANVDTQYF; DNA: TGTGCCAGCAGTGAAGCGAACGTGGATACGCAGTATTTT; J: TRBJ2-3; length: 13; V: TRBV2; D: -; size: -
CDR3: CASSPVTGQQGEAFF; DNA: TGTGCCAGCTCACCAGTCACAGGACAACAGGGTGAAGCTTTCTTT; J: TRBJ1-1; length: 15; V: TRBV18; D: -; size: -
CDR3: CAWGSRGSQPQHF; DNA: TGTGCCTGGGGTTCCCGGGGAAGTCAGCCCCAGCATTTT; J: TRBJ1-5; length: 13; V: TRBV30; D: -; size: few
CDR3: CAAAPGGNIQYF; DNA: TGTGCGGCGGCCCCGGGGGGGAACATTCAGTACTTC; J: TRBJ2-4; length: 12; V: TRBV30; D: TRBD2; size: -
CDR3: CASSLELDPEQYF; DNA: TGTGCCAGCAGCTTAGAACTCGATCCGGAGCAGTACTTC; J: TRBJ2-7; length: 13; V: TRBV5-4; D: -; size: -
CDR3: CASSLGTDLGNTIYF; DNA: TGCGCCAGCAGCTTGGGGACGGACCTTGGAAACACCATATATTTT; J: TRBJ1-3; length: 15; V: TRBV5-1; D: -; size: -
CDR3: CAWGQFNQPQHF; DNA: TGTGCCTGGGGACAGTTCAATCAGCCCCAGCATTTT; J: TRBJ1-5; length: 12; V: TRBV30; D: -; size: -
CDR3: CASSSTILSYNSPLHF; DNA: TGCGCCAGCAGCTCCACCATCCTATCCTATAATTCACCCCTCCACTTT; J: TRBJ1-6; length: 16; V: TRBV5-1; D: -; size: -
CDR3: CASGGRGPQPQHF; DNA: TGTGCCTCCGGAGGGAGGGGGCCTCAGCCCCAGCATTTT; J: TRBJ1-5; length: 13; V: TRBV7-2; D: TRBD1; size: -
CDR3: CASSEHGGADTEAFF; DNA: TGTGCCAGCAGTGAACATGGGGGGGCCGACACTGAAGCTTTCTTT; J: TRBJ1-1; length: 15; V: TRBV6-1; D: -; size: -
CDR3: CASSTPGLAVDTQYF; DNA: TGTGCCAGCAGTACTCCCGGACTAGCGGTAGATACGCAGTATTTT; J: TRBJ2-3; length: 15; V: TRBV25-1; D: TRBD2; size: -
CDR3: CASSPSTNQPQHF; DNA: TGTGCCAGCTCACCATCGACCAATCAGCCCCAGCATTTT; J: TRBJ1-5; length: 13; V: TRBV18; D: -; size: few
CDR3: CASSLWTSGRAQSYEQYF; DNA: TGCGCCAGCAGCTTGTGGACTAGCGGGAGGGCCCAATCCTACGAGCAGTACTTC; J: TRBJ2-7; length: 18; V: TRBV5-1; D: TRBD2; size: -
CDR3: CASSFRGADQPQHF; DNA: TGTGCCAGCAGCTTCCGGGGGGCGGATCAGCCCCAGCATTTT; J: TRBJ1-5; length: 14; V: TRBV7-2; D: -; size: few
CDR3: CASDFQGAEGYTF; DNA: TGTGCCAGCGACTTCCAGGGGGCGGAGGGCTACACCTTC; J: TRBJ1-2; length: 13; V: TRBV5-5; D: TRBD1; size: once
CDR3: CAISSGGAGGYTF; DNA: TGTGCCATCAGTTCAGGGGGCGCGGGTGGCTACACCTTC; J: TRBJ1-2; length: 13; V: TRBV10-3; D: TRBD1; size: -
CDR3: CAWSVPGAGNTIYF; DNA: TGTGCCTGGAGTGTACCGGGGGCTGGAAACACCATATATTTT; J: TRBJ1-3; length: 14; V: TRBV30; D: -; size: -
CDR3: CASSQVGGRRSITEAFF; DNA: TGTGCCAGCAGCCAAGTGGGGGGGCGAAGGTCAATCACTGAAGCTTTCTTT; J: TRBJ1-1; length: 17; V: TRBV4-2; D: -; size: few
CDR3: CATSRGLNTEAFF; DNA: TGTGCCACCAGCAGAGGACTGAACACTGAAGCTTTCTTT; J: TRBJ1-1; length: 13; V: TRBV15; D: -; size: once
CDR3: CASSFGGPSGNTIYF; DNA: TGTGCCAGCAGCTTCGGGGGGCCTAGTGGAAACACCATATATTTT; J: TRBJ1-3; length: 15; V: TRBV7-2; D: -; size: -
CDR3: CASSLTYEGYEQYF; DNA: TGTGCCAGCAGCTTAACCTATGAAGGGTACGAGCAGTACTTC; J: TRBJ2-7; length: 14; V: TRBV7-2; D: -; size: -
CDR3: CASSLYGYVDYGYTF; DNA: TGTGCCAGCAGCTTGTACGGATATGTGGATTATGGCTACACCTTC; J: TRBJ1-2; length: 15; V: TRBV5-6; D: -; size: once
CDR3: CASKRKTEAFF; DNA: TGTGCCAGTAAGAGGAAAACTGAAGCTTTCTTT; J: TRBJ1-1; length: 11; V: TRBV19; D: -; size: -
CDR3: CASSQAPGLTYEQYF; DNA: TGCGCCAGCAGCCAAGCCCCGGGATTGACCTACGAGCAGTACTTC; J: TRBJ2-7; length: 15; V: TRBV4-1; D: -; size: -
CDR3: CASGTQETQYF; DNA: TGCGCCAGTGGGACTCAAGAGACCCAGTACTTC; J: TRBJ2-5; length: 11; V: TRBV4-1; D: -; size: -
CDR3: CASSTPRGSYEQYF; DNA: TGTGCCAGTAGTACACCCCGCGGGAGCTACGAGCAGTACTTC; J: TRBJ2-7; length: 14; V: TRBV19; D: TRBD2; size: -
CDR3: CASSKALRVTEQFF; DNA: TGTGCCAGCAGCAAAGCGCTGCGGGTGACTGAGCAGTTCTTC; J: TRBJ2-1; length: 14; V: TRBV21-1; D: -; size: -
CDR3: CASSPGQGRYNEKLFF; DNA: TGTGCCAGCAGCCCCGGACAGGGGCGTTATAATGAAAAACTGTTTTTT; J: TRBJ1-4; length: 16; V: TRBV5-4; D: TRBD1; size: -
CDR3: CASSFGTSDYEQYF; DNA: TGTGCCAGCAGCTTCGGGACATCGGACTACGAGCAGTACTTC; J: TRBJ2-7; length: 14; V: TRBV7-2; D: -; size: -